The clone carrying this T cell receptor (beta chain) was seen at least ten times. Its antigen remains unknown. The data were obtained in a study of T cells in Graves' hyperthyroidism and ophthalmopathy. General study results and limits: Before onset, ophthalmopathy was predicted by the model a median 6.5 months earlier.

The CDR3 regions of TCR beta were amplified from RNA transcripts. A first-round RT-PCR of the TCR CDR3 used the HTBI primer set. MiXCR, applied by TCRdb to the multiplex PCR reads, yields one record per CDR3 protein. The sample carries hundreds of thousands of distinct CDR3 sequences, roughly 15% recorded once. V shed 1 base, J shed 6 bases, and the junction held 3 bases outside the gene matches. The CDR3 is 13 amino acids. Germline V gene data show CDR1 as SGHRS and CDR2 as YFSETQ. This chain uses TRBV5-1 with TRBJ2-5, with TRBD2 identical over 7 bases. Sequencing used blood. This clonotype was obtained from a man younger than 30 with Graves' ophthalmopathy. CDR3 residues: CASSLTSEQTQYF. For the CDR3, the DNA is TGCGCCAGCAGCTTGACTAGCGAGCAGACCCAGTACTTC.